A single sample is the source of the 9 T cell receptor beta chains below, sequenced in a study of blood T cell repertoires in COVID-19. Repertoires were generated with immunoSEQ multiplex PCR, while TCRdb's copy carries only in-frame clones and drops some. Of about 250,000 clones in the sample, about 90% were seen once. Sequencing input: peripheral blood. Receptor source: a woman aged 55-69 years with COVID-19, enrolled during active disease.

This chain links TRBV19 with TRBJ2-7; D is possibly TRBD2 (6 bases). Trimming shortened V by 3 bases and J by 2 bases, and 11 bases separated the two germline ends. Germline loops: CDR1 LNHDA, CDR2 SQIVND (reference sequence). The CDR3 consists of 14 residues. CDR3 coding DNA: TGTGCCAGTAGTATTGGGGGGTGGACCTACGAGCAGTACTTC. Protein: CASSIGGWTYEQYF.

In DNA form, the CDR3 reads TGTGCCAGCAGCGAGGGCGGGACGGCTGCTGAAGCTTTCTTT. Translated, it gives CASSEGGTAAEAFF. The chain links TRBV9 to TRBJ1-1; possible D gene TRBD1, 5 bases. The CDR3 has 14 amino acids. V lost 3 bases, J lost 6 bases, and 15 bases lay in between. Per germline, CDR1 SGDLS and CDR2 YYNGEE.

This chain joins TRBV7-2 and TRBJ1-3; TRBD1 might be the D (6 bases). This CDR3 spans 19 amino acids. CDR1 and CDR2 from the germline V gene are SGHTA and FQGNSA. The V gene lost 5 bases and the J gene lost 0 bases, with 23 bases spanning the gap. The CDR3 reads CASSKTGTGSSGSGNTIYF. The CDR3 bases are TGTGCCAGCAGCAAAACAGGGACGGGGTCGAGCGGCTCTGGAAACACCATATATTTT.

The chain employs TRBV4-2 and TRBJ1-6; 9 positions agree with TRBD1. CDR3 size: 16 residues. The germline V gene has CDR1 LGHNA and CDR2 YNFKEQ. The V gene end was trimmed by 3 bases and the J gene end by 9 bases; junction bases not matched to a gene: 9. The CDR3 nucleotides read TGTGCCAGCAGCCACCCAAGGACAGGGGTTTTTTCACCCCTCCACTTT. As protein: CASSHPRTGVFSPLHF.

The J gene is TRBJ1-4, the V gene TRBV29-1; D remains ambiguous. The length of the CDR3 is 12 residues. The V gene's germline CDR1 is SQVTM and CDR2 ANQGSEA. V lost 7 bases and J lost 0, with 6 bases in between. The CDR3 sequence: CSGGATNEKLFF. DNA for the CDR3: TGCAGCGGAGGAGCAACTAATGAAAAACTGTTTTTT.

The chain carries TRBV4-1 and TRBJ1-1; 11 nucleotides agree with TRBD1. The CDR3 is 16 amino acids. V trimming: 2 bases; J trimming: 0 bases; junction bases outside the gene matches: 2. Germline loops: CDR1 MGHRA, CDR2 YSYEKL. CDR3 sequence reads: CASSQRTGGLNTEAFF. CDR3 in DNA: TGCGCCAGCAGCCAACGGACAGGGGGCCTGAACACTGAAGCTTTCTTT.

The chain uses TRBV5-4 and TRBJ2-5; TRBD1 matches 8 bases. CDR3 length: 16 amino acids. Germline values: CDR1 SGHNT, CDR2 YYREEE (reference sequence). The junction had 10 bases not matched to a gene; V was cut back by 1 base and J by 5 bases. Written as DNA, the CDR3 is TGTGCCAGCAGCTTGAAGGGCAGGGGGCAGGACGAGACCCAGTACTTC. This gives the protein CASSLKGRGQDETQYF.

The chain combines TRBV25-1 with TRBJ2-7; D is perhaps TRBD1 (6 bases). The germline V gene has CDR1 MGHDK and CDR2 SYGVNS. CDR3 length: 13 amino acids. V shed 5 bases and J shed 4 bases, with 12 bases lying between them. The CDR3 loop is CASSRRGGYEQYF. The CDR3 bases are TGTGCCAGCAGTCGAAGAGGGGGTTACGAGCAGTACTTC.

The chain joins TRBV5-1 to TRBJ2-3; 10 bases map to TRBD1. The trim removed 7 bases at V and 1 base at J, leaving 0 bases unmatched. This CDR3 is 13 amino acids long. CDR1 SGHRS and CDR2 YFSETQ come from the germline V gene. This CDR3 reads CASGTGGTDTQYF. DNA for the CDR3: TGCGCCAGCGGGACAGGGGGCACAGATACGCAGTATTTT. The whole variable domain, filled in from reference TRBV5-1 and TRBJ2-3, reads KAGVTQTPRYLIKTRGQQVTLSCSPISGHRSVSWYQQTPGQGLQFLFEYFSETQRNKGNFPGRFSGRQFSNSRSEMNVSTLELGDSALYLCASGTGGTDTQYFGPGTRLTVL.